This T cell receptor (beta chain) was found in a study of blood T cell repertoires in COVID-19. Across the study: The United States, Italy and Spain provided the acute and convalescent COVID-19 samples.

Some clones are missing from TCRdb's copy, which holds only in-frame ones; the method was immunoSEQ multiplex PCR. The profile covers some 30,000 clones, with 70% to 90% appearing a single time and around 5% taken by the ten largest. This clone was recorded once. Input material: peripheral blood. The receptor's source is a woman between 65 and 79 years old with active COVID-19.

The CDR3 nucleotides are TGTGCCAGCAGCTTGGGTCCCAGCTCCTACAATGAGCAGTTCTTC. The encoded protein is CASSLGPSSYNEQFF. The chain uses TRBV5-4 and TRBJ2-1; D is ambiguous. The V end lost 0 bases, the J end lost 0 bases, and 7 bases lay between the germline ends. CDR3 size: 15 residues. Germline V gene sequence: CDR1 SGHNT, CDR2 YYREEE (reference sequence).